This paragraph covers one T cell receptor beta chain sequence. What it recognizes is unknown. This CDR3 is built from 14 residues. The germline gives CDR1 SGHDT, CDR2 YYEEEE. Trimming took 0 bases from V and 4 from J, leaving 10 bases between them. Primers for the PCR totalled 60 Vbeta and 13 Jbeta. Using immunoSEQ multiplex PCR, the repertoire was profiled, and TCRdb retains in-frame clones only, with some absent. The profile shows under 150,000 clones, 55% to 75% of them singletons. These data originate in a study of cytomegalovirus exposure and HLA in healthy donors. Study-level findings and limits: At a 0.05 false discovery rate, a later analysis found some 18,000 TCR beta sequences to be associated with HLA alleles. According to reports, the classifier identified cytomegalovirus status with high specificity and sensitivity.

The sample consisted of PBMCs. This receptor was taken from a man under 40 in good health and CMV-seropositive. The gene calls are TRBV5-6 and TRBJ2-5, with D tentatively TRBD1 (6 bases). The CDR3: CASSLVGAGETQYF. The CDR3 DNA sequence: TGTGCCAGCAGCTTGGTGGGGGCAGGAGAGACCCAGTACTTC. The whole variable domain, filled in from reference TRBV5-6 and TRBJ2-5, reads DAGVTQSPTHLIKTRGQQVTLRCSPKSGHDTVSWYQQALGQGPQFIFQYYEEEERQRGNFPDRFSGHQFPNYSSELNVNALLLGDSALYLCASSLVGAGETQYFGPGTRLLVL.